Presented here are 5 T cell receptor beta chains from one specimen sequenced in a study of shared clonotypes between healthy human individuals. Produced via immunoSEQ multiplex PCR; TCRdb's table is partial and in-frame only. The sample records about 520,000 clones, 81% being singletons. The sample taken for sequencing was PBMCs. The receptors were gathered from a woman in her 40s in good health. Some clones in this sample may be carry-over from other donors' samples.

This clone has a handful of counts. The genes are TRBV19 and TRBJ1-5, with D possibly being TRBD1 (5 bases). Looked up from germline, CDR1 is LNHDA and CDR2 is SQIVND (reference sequence). The V gene lost 0 bases and the J gene lost 3 bases, with 15 bases spanning the gap. The CDR3 length is 17 residues. The CDR3 here is CASSIDHGGVANQPQHF. The CDR3 DNA sequence: TGTGCCAGTAGTATAGATCACGGAGGGGTGGCCAATCAGCCCCAGCATTTT.

This clone has just a few counts. V usage is TRBV7-9 and J usage is TRBJ2-2; no clear D gene. V was shortened by 6 bases and J by 3 bases, with 11 bases between the two germline ends. The length of the CDR3 is 14 residues. CDR1 is SEHNR, CDR2 FQNEAQ, per germline (reference sequence). DNA of the CDR3: TGTGCCAGCAGTCCAAAATCTTACACCGGGGAGCTGTTTTTT. It translates to CASSPKSYTGELFF.

The chain carries TRBV15 and TRBJ2-7; 8 bases are shared with TRBD2. CDR1 and CDR2 from the germline V gene are LNHNV and YYDKDF (reference sequence). CDR3 length: 16 amino acids. Losses at the gene ends were 0 bases for V and 4 bases for J; bases not matched to a gene: 8. CDR3 residues: CATSRELAGRMYEQYF. Here the CDR3 DNA reads TGTGCCACCAGCAGAGAGTTAGCGGGAAGGATGTACGAGCAGTACTTC.

The chain carries TRBV21-1 and TRBJ1-2; the D segment call TRBD1 is taken from the table without a DNA check. TRBV21-1 is recorded as a pseudogene. This CDR3 is 13 amino acids long. DNA of the CDR3: TGTGCCAGGGTGACAGGGGGCCGCTATGGCTACACCTTC. Protein sequence: CARVTGGRYGYTF.

The chain carries TRBV5-1 and TRBJ2-1; TRBD1 agrees at 7 bases. CDR1 is SGHRS and CDR2 is YFSETQ in the germline V gene. Unmatched junction bases numbered 9, after V lost 5 bases and J lost 10 bases. The CDR3 has 13 residues. As DNA, the CDR3 is TGCGCCAGCAGGACAGGGAAAAGATGGGAGCAGTTCTTC. It is translated as CASRTGKRWEQFF.